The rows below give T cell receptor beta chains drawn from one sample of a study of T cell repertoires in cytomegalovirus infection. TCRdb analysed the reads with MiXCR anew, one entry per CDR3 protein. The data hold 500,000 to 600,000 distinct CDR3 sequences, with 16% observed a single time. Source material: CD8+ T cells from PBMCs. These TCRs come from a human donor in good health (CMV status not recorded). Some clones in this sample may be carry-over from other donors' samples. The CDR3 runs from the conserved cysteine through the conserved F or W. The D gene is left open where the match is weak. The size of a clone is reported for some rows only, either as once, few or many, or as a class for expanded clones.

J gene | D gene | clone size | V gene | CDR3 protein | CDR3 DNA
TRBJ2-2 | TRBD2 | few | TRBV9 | CASSPWIVPGGTGELFF | TGTGCCAGCAGCCCTTGGATTGTCCCGGGGGGCACCGGGGAGCTGTTTTTT
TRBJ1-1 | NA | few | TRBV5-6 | CASSAGGGLSTEAFF | TGTGCCAGCAGCGCGGGGGGGGGCTTGAGCACTGAAGCTTTCTTT
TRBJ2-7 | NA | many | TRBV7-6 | CASSLAAGSEQYF | TGTGCCAGCAGCTTAGCGGCGGGGAGCGAGCAGTACTTC
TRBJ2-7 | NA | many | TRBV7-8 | CASSLPGLRGYEQYF | TGTGCCAGCAGCCTCCCGGGGCTACGGGGCTACGAGCAGTACTTC
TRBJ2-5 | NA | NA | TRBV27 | CASSSRQPQETQYF | TGTGCCAGCAGTTCAAGACAACCCCAAGAGACCCAGTACTTC
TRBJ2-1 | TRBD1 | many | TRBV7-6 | CASSPVLTGGTSYNEQFF | TGTGCCAGCAGCCCGGTTCTGACAGGGGGGACCTCCTACAATGAGCAGTTCTTC
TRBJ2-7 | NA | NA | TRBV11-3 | CASSWGESYEQYF | TGTGCCAGCAGCTGGGGGGAGAGCTACGAGCAGTACTTC
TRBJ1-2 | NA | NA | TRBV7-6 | CASSLVGGSGYCFTF | TGTGCCAGCAGCTTAGTCGGAGGTTCAGGCTATTGCTTCACCTTC
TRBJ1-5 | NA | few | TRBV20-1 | CSAAPGVVDQPQHF | TGCAGTGCCGCCCCAGGGGTTGTGGATCAGCCCCAGCATTTT
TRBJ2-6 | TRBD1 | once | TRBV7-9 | CASSLVDRALHYGANVLTF | TGTGCCAGCAGCTTGGTCGACAGGGCTCTCCATTATGGGGCCAACGTCCTGACTTTC
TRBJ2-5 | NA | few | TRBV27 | CASSTLGTGTTKETQYF | TGTGCCAGCAGTACCCTAGGGACCGGGACAACTAAAGAGACCCAGTACTTC
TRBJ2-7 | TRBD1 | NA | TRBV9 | CASSQSGQGAREQYF | TGTGCCAGCAGCCAATCCGGACAGGGGGCAAGGGAGCAGTACTTC
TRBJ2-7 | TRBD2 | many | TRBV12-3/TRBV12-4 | CASSFRGGADYEQYF | TGTGCCAGCAGTTTCCGCGGGGGGGCCGACTACGAGCAGTACTTC
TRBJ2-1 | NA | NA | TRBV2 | CASTQRALPGPYNEQFF | TGTGCCAGCACCCAGCGGGCCCTGCCGGGACCCTACAATGAGCAGTTCTTC
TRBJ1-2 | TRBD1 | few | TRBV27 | CASKTGTYGYTF | TGTGCCAGCAAGACAGGGACCTATGGCTACACCTTC
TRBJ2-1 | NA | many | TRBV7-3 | CASSLDLTSSYNEQFF | TGTGCCAGCAGCTTAGATTTGACGAGCTCCTACAATGAGCAGTTCTTC
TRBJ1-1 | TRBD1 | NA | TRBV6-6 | CASSYSIRSRGEGGVEAFF | TGTGCCAGCAGTTACTCGATCCGGAGCAGGGGGGAGGGAGGGGTTGAAGCTTTCTTT
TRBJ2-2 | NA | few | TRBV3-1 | CASSLPPVGELFF | TGTGCCAGCAGCCTCCCACCGGTTGGGGAGCTGTTTTTT
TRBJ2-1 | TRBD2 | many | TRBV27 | CASRPPFGLAASSYNEQFF | TGTGCCAGCAGACCTCCCTTTGGACTAGCGGCGAGCTCCTACAATGAGCAGTTCTTC
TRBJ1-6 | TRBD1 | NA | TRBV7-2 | CASSRQGVVWAHHF | TGTGCCAGCAGCCGACAGGGCGTTGTTTGGGCCCACCACTTT
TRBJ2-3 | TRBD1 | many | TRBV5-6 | CASSSGTEGTDTQYF | TGTGCCAGCAGTTCCGGGACAGAGGGCACAGATACGCAGTATTTT
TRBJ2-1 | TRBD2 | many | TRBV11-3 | CASSLGGLAENEQFF | TGTGCCAGCAGCTTAGGGGGACTAGCGGAAAATGAGCAGTTCTTC
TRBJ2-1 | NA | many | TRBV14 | CASSQKGPPASPYNEQFF | TGTGCCAGCAGCCAAAAGGGCCCCCCGGCTAGCCCCTACAATGAGCAGTTCTTC
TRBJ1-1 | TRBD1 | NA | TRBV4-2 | CASSHRDRGHSGNTEAFF | TGTGCCAGCAGCCACCGGGACAGGGGGCATTCCGGAAACACTGAAGCTTTCTTT
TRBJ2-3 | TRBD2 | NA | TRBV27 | CASSLWLAGPRRVADTQYF | TGTGCCAGCAGTTTGTGGCTAGCGGGGCCCCGGAGGGTCGCAGATACGCAGTATTTT
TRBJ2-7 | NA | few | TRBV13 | CASSQSIRREQYF | TGCGCCAGCAGCCAATCCATTAGGAGAGAGCAGTACTTC
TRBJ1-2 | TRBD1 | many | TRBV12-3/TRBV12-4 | CASSFYSTGGYGYTF | TGTGCCAGCAGTTTCTACTCGACAGGGGGCTATGGCTACACCTTC
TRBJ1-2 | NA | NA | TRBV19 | CASSIGPVSMGYTF | TGTGCCAGTAGTATAGGCCCAGTATCTATGGGCTACACCTTC
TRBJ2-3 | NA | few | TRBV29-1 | CSVEDVGALNADTQYF | TGCAGCGTTGAAGATGTGGGGGCGTTAAACGCAGATACGCAGTATTTT
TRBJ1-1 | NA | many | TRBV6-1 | CASRIRREEDEAFF | TGTGCCAGCAGGATAAGACGGGAAGAGGATGAAGCTTTCTTT
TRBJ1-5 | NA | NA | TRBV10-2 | CASSNSDSEQPQHF | TGCGCCAGCAGCAACTCGGACAGCGAACAGCCCCAGCATTTT
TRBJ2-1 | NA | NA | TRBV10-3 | CAISEWDGEQFF | TGTGCCATCAGTGAGTGGGACGGTGAGCAGTTCTTC
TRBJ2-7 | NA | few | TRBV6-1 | CASWPPHRDYEQYF | TGTGCCAGCTGGCCCCCCCACAGGGACTACGAGCAGTACTTC
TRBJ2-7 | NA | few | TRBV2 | CASSGPREQYF | TGTGCCAGCAGTGGCCCTCGGGAGCAGTACTTC
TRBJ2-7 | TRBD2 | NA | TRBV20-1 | CSAQPGLASIYEQYF | TGCAGTGCCCAGCCGGGACTAGCAAGTATCTACGAGCAGTACTTC
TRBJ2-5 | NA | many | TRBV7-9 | CASSLPQQETQYF | TGTGCCAGCAGCTTACCGCAGCAAGAGACCCAGTACTTC
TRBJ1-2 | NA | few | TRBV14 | CASSQVDRQGYTF | TGTGCCAGCAGCCAAGTTGATCGTCAGGGCTACACCTTC
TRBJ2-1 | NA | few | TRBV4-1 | CASSQGSTRINEQFF | TGCGCCAGCAGCCAAGGGTCGACACGGATCAATGAGCAGTTCTTC
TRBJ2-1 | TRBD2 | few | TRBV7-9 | CANNWITSGGYNEQFF | TGTGCCAACAACTGGATCACTAGCGGGGGGTACAATGAGCAGTTCTTC
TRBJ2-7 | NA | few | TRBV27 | CASSQNSYSLEQYF | TGTGCCAGCAGCCAAAATAGTTATAGTTTAGAGCAGTACTTC
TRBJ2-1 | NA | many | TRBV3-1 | CASSLYYNEQFF | TGTGCCAGCAGCCTCTATTACAATGAGCAGTTCTTC
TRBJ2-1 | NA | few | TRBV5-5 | CASSLAPGSSSYNEQFF | TGTGCCAGCAGCTTGGCCCCGGGTTCGAGCTCCTACAATGAGCAGTTCTTC
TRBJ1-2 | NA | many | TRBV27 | CASSDGGARGYTF | TGTGCCAGCAGCGACGGGGGGGCACGGGGCTACACCTTC
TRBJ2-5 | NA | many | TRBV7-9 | CASSLPGSETQYF | TGTGCCAGCAGCTTACCAGGGTCGGAGACCCAGTACTTC
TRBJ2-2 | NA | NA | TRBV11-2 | CASSPTGDFPHGELFF | TGTGCCAGCAGCCCCACAGGGGACTTCCCCCACGGGGAGCTGTTTTTT
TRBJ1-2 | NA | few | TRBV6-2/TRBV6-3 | CASNTGLNGYTF | TGTGCCAGCAACACAGGTCTTAATGGCTACACCTTC
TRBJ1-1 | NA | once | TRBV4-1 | CASSQGRGDTEAFF | TGCGCCAGCAGCCAAGGAAGGGGGGACACTGAAGCTTTCTTT